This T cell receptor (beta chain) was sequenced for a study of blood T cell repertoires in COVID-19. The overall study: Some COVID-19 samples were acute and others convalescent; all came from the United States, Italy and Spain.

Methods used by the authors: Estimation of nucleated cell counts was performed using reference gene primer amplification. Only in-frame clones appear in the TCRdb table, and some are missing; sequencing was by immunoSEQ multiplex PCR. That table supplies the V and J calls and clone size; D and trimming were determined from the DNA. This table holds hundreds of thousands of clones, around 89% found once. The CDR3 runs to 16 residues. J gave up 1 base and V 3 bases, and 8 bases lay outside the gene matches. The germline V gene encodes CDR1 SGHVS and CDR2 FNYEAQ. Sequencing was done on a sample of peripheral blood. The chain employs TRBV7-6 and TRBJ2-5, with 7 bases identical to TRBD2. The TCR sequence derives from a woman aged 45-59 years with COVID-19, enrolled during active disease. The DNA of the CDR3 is TGTGCCAGCAGCTTGCCCTGGGGGGGGTCCCAAGAGACCCAGTACTTC. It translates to CASSLPWGGSQETQYF.